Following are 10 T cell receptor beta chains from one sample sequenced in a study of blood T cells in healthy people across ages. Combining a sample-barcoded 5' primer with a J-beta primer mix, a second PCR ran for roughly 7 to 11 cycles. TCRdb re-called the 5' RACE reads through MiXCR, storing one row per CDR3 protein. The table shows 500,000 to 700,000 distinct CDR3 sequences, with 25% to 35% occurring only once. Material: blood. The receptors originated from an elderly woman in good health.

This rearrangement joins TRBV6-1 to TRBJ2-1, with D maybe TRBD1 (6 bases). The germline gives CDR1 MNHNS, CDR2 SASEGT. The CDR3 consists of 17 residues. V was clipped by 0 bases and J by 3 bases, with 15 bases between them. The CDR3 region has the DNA TGTGCCAGCAGTGAAGCGGGGGCCATACAACTCTACAATGAGCAGTTCTTC. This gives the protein CASSEAGAIQLYNEQFF.

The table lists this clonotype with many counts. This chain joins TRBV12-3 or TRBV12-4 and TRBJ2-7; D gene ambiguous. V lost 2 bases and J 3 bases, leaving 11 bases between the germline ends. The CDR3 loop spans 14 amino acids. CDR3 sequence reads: CASSLRQPGYEQYF. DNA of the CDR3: TGTGCCAGCAGTTTACGGCAGCCGGGCTACGAGCAGTACTTC.

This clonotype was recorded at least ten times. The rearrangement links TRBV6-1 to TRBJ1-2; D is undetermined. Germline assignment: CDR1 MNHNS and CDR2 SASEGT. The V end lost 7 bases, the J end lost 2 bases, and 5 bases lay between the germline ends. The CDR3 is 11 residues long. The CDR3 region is CASKKNYGYTF. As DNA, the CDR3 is TGTGCCAGCAAAAAGAACTATGGCTACACCTTC.

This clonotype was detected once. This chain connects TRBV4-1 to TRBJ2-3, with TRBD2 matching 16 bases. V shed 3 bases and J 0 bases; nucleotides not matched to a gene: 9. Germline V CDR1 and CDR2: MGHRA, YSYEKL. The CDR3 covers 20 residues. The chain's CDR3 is CASSQPGLAGGGYSTDTQYF. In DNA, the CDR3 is TGCGCCAGCAGCCAGCCGGGACTAGCGGGAGGGGGCTATAGCACAGATACGCAGTATTTT.

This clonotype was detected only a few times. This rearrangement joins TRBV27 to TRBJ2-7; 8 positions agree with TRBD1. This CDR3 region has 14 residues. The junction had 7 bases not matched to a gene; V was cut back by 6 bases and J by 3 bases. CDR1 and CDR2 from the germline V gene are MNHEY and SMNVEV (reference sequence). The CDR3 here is CASSPYGQGYEQYF. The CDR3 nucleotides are TGTGCCAGCAGCCCATATGGACAGGGCTACGAGCAGTACTTC.

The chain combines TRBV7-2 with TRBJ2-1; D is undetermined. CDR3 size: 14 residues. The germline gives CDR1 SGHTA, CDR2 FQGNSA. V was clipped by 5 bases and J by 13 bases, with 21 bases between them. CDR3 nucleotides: TGTGCCAGCAGCGCCTTCGGGCTAGTCGAGACCCAGTTCTTC. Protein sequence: CASSAFGLVETQFF. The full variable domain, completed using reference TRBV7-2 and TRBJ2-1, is GAGVSQSPSNKVTEKGKDVELRCDPISGHTALYWYRQSLGQGLEFLIYFQGNSAPDKSGLPSDRFSAERTGGSVSTLTIQRTQQEDSAVYLCASSAFGLVETQFFGPGTRLTVL.

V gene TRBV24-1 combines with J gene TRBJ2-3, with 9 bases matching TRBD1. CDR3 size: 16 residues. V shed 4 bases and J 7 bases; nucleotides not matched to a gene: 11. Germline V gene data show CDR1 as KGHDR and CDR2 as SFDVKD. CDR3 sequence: CATSEPGGQGTNTQYF. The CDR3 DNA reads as TGTGCCACCAGTGAGCCTGGTGGACAGGGGACAAATACGCAGTATTTT.

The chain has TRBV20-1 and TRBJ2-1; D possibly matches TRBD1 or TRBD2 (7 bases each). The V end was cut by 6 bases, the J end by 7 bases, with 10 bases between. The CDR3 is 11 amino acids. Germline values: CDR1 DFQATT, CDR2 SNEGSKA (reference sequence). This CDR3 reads CSAQGGNEQFF. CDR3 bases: TGCAGTGCGCAGGGGGGGAATGAGCAGTTCTTC.

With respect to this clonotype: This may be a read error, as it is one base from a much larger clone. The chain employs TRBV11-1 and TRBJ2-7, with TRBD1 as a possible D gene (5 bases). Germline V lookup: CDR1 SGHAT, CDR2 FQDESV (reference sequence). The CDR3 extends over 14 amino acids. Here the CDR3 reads CTSSLEVRAHEQYF. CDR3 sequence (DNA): TGTACCAGCAGCTTAGAAGTCAGGGCCCACGAGCAGTACTTC.

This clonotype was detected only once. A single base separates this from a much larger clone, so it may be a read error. The DNA for the CDR3 is TGTGCCAGCAGTTTTTCGGACGGCTACACCTTC. Protein sequence: CASSFSDGYTF. The V call is TRBV12-3 or TRBV12-4, the J call TRBJ1-2, with D unclear. The V end was cut by 3 bases, the J end by 8 bases, with 7 bases between. The CDR3 totals 11 residues.